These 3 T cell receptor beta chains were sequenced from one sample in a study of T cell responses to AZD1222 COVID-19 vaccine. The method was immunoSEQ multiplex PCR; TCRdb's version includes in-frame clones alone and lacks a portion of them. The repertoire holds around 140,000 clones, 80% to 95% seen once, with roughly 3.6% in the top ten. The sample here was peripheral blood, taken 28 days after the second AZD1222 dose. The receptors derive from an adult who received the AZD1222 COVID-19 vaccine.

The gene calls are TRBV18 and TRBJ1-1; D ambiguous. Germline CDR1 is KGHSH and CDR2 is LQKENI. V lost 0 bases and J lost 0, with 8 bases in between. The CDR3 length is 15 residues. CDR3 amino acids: CASSPPVQLNTEAFF. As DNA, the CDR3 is TGTGCCAGCTCACCACCGGTACAGTTGAACACTGAAGCTTTCTTT. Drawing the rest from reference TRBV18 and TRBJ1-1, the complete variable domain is NAGVMQNPRHLVRRRGQEARLRCSPMKGHSHVYWYRQLPEEGLKFMVYLQKENIIDESGMPKERFSAEFPKEGPSILRIQQVVRGDSAAYFCASSPPVQLNTEAFFGQGTRLTVV.

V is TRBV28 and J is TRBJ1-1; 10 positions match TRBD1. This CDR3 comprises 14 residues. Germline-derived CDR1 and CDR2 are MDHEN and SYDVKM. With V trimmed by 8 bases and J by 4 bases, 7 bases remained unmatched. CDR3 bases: TGTGCCAGCGCGTCCCGGGACAGGGGCACTGAAGCTTTCTTT. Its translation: CASASRDRGTEAFF.

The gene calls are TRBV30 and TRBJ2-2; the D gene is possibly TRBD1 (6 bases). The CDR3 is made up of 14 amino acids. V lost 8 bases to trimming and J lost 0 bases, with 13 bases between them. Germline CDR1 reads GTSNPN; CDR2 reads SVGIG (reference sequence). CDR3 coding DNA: TGTGCCAGCAAAGGACAGCCGAACACCGGGGAGCTGTTTTTT. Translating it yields CASKGQPNTGELFF.